Detailed here is one T cell receptor (beta chain). Its specificity is unknown. The record originates from a study of cytomegalovirus exposure and HLA in healthy donors. Study results and limitations: Analysis performed later found around 15,000 TCR beta sequences associated with HLA alleles at 0.05 false discovery rate. Based on reports, TCR beta sequences accurately predicted HLA-A and HLA-B alleles for most subjects.

PCR involved 60 Vbeta and 13 Jbeta primers. Produced via immunoSEQ multiplex PCR; TCRdb's table is partial and in-frame only. The sample lists under 200,000 clones; 79% were seen once. When sampled, the donors appeared nominally healthy, though they likely had unrecorded immune exposures. Source material: PBMCs. The receptor was isolated from a woman aged 40 to 55 in good health and CMV-seronegative.

As DNA, the CDR3 is TGTGCCAGCAGCCAAGATACCTCTCGAAGGGGTAGCACTGAAGCTTTCTTT. It yields the protein CASSQDTSRRGSTEAFF. The chain uses TRBV16 and TRBJ1-1, with a tentative D call TRBD1 (5 bases). V dropped 2 bases and J dropped 4 bases, with 20 bases sitting between them. Germline CDR1 KGHSY, CDR2 FQNENV. This CDR3 region has 17 residues.